These 28 T cell receptor beta chains share one sample of origin, sequenced in a study of blood T cell repertoires in COVID-19. Method: immunoSEQ multiplex PCR; TCRdb's copy keeps in-frame clones and lacks some. The sample comprises about 120,000 clones, less than 90% of which are singletons, and 2% to 2.5% rests with the top ten. Material: peripheral blood. The source of these receptors is a young man with acute or convalescent COVID-19.

CDR3 coding DNA: TGTGCCTGGAGTGTAGGAGTCTCTGGGGCCAACGTCCTGACTTTC. Its protein is CAWSVGVSGANVLTF. The rearrangement joins TRBV30 to TRBJ2-6; unclear D gene. This CDR3 comprises 15 residues. The V end was cut by 0 bases, the J end by 0 bases, with 6 bases between. CDR1 is GTSNPN, CDR2 SVGIG, per germline (reference sequence).

The chain is built from TRBV6-2 or TRBV6-3 and TRBJ2-3, with 7 bases fitting TRBD2. From germline, CDR1 is MNHEY and CDR2 SVGEGT. This CDR3 comprises 15 residues. Trimming cost V 2 bases and J 2 bases; bases outside gene matches: 4. The CDR3 sequence is CASSYLAETTDTQYF. The CDR3 DNA reads as TGTGCCAGCAGTTACCTAGCGGAGACCACAGATACGCAGTATTTT.

The V and J genes are TRBV4-2 and TRBJ2-1; 9 nucleotides align to TRBD2. Germline V gene sequence: CDR1 LGHNA, CDR2 YNFKEQ. The trim removed 1 base at V and 7 bases at J, leaving 11 bases unmatched. The CDR3 spans 17 residues. CDR3 in amino acids: CASSQVEAGGPRNEQFF. In DNA, the CDR3 is TGTGCCAGCAGCCAAGTAGAGGCGGGAGGGCCAAGGAATGAGCAGTTCTTC.

J is TRBJ2-2 and V is TRBV11-2; perhaps TRBD2 as D (6 bases). This CDR3 comprises 15 residues. Germline lookup yields CDR1 SGHAT and CDR2 FQNNGV. V lost 5 bases and J 2 bases, leaving 12 bases between the germline ends. The CDR3 DNA reads TGTGCCAGCAGCCCTTGGACTATTAACACCGGGGAGCTGTTTTTT. It encodes CASSPWTINTGELFF. The whole variable domain, filled in from reference TRBV11-2 and TRBJ2-2, reads EAGVAQSPRYKIIEKRQSVAFWCNPISGHATLYWYQQILGQGPKLLIQFQNNGVVDDSQLPKDRFSAERLKGVDSTLKIQPAKLEDSAVYLCASSPWTINTGELFFGEGSRLTVL.

V usage is TRBV13 and J usage is TRBJ2-7; possibly TRBD1 for D (5 bases). V was trimmed by 7 bases and J by 7 bases, leaving 29 bases between them. The length of the CDR3 is 17 residues. The germline CDR1 and CDR2 sequences are PRHDT and FYEKMQ (reference sequence). The DNA of the CDR3 is TGTGCCAGCACCCTTAAGGGGCGCCACCCGCATATTTGTGAGCAGTACGTC. Residues: CASTLKGRHPHICEQYV.

This clone was recorded a few times. In DNA, the CDR3 is TGTGCCAGCGACAGGGGAAAGCCCGGGGAGCTGTTTTTT. It yields the protein CASDRGKPGELFF. This chain joins TRBV12-3 or TRBV12-4 and TRBJ2-2, with TRBD1 identical over 8 bases. Trimming took 8 bases from V and 6 from J; bases not matched to a gene: 5. The CDR3 covers 13 residues.

V is TRBV12-3 or TRBV12-4 and J is TRBJ1-1; a possible D gene is TRBD1 (6 bases). The V and J ends lost 5 bases and 7 bases respectively, with 11 bases between them. This CDR3 region has 12 residues. The CDR3 loop reads CASSLGQIEAFF. CDR3 bases: TGTGCCAGCAGTCTTGGACAGATTGAAGCTTTCTTT.

This chain connects TRBV23-1 to TRBJ2-7; D possibly corresponds to TRBD1 (6 bases). TRBV23-1 is assigned to the ORF class and has an uncertain function. The CDR3 contains 13 residues. V lost 5 bases and J 2 bases, leaving 10 bases between the germline ends. This CDR3 reads CASSYRETYEQYV. CDR3 nucleotides: TGCGCCAGCAGTTACAGGGAAACCTACGAGCAGTACGTC.

The CDR3 loop reads CASSLIAGEVNEQFF. CDR3 nucleotide sequence: TGTGCCAGCAGCTTAATCGCGGGGGAGGTCAATGAGCAGTTCTTC. The chain recombines TRBV7-3 with TRBJ2-1; the match to TRBD2 covers 7 bases. CDR3 length equals 15 residues. Losses at the gene ends were 1 base for V and 6 bases for J; bases not matched to a gene: 6. The germline V gene has CDR1 SGHTA and CDR2 FQGTGA. Variable domain in full (rest from reference TRBV7-3 and TRBJ2-1): GAGVSQTPSNKVTEKGKYVELRCDPISGHTALYWYRQSLGQGPEFLIYFQGTGAADDSGLPNDRFFAVRPEGSVSTLKIQRTERGDSAVYLCASSLIAGEVNEQFFGPGTRLTVL.

The chain combines TRBV5-1 with TRBJ1-3; 7 nucleotides agree with TRBD1. Germline-derived CDR1 and CDR2 are SGHRS and YFSETQ. The CDR3 length is 19 residues. With 0 bases clipped from V and 0 bases from J, the junction kept 12 bases outside the gene matches. CDR3 sequence (DNA): TGCGCCAGCAGCTTGGTGGGACTGACAGGGACGGGCTCTGGAAACACCATATATTTT. Protein product: CASSLVGLTGTGSGNTIYF. Looking up the rest from reference TRBV5-1 and TRBJ1-3 gives the full variable domain: KAGVTQTPRYLIKTRGQQVTLSCSPISGHRSVSWYQQTPGQGLQFLFEYFSETQRNKGNFPGRFSGRQFSNSRSEMNVSTLELGDSALYLCASSLVGLTGTGSGNTIYFGEGSWLTVV.

The rearrangement joins TRBV9 to TRBJ2-1; 8 bases are shared with TRBD1. Losses at the gene ends were 0 bases for V and 6 bases for J; bases not matched to a gene: 8. The length of the CDR3 is 16 residues. Germline CDR1 and CDR2: SGDLS and YYNGEE. In nucleotides, the CDR3 is TGTGCCAGCAGCGTAGCTCGAGGACAGGGTCTCAATGAGCAGTTCTTC. This gives the protein CASSVARGQGLNEQFF.

V usage is TRBV6-5 and J usage is TRBJ1-5, with TRBD1 identical over 8 bases. CDR3 length equals 14 residues. J lost 6 bases, V lost 6 bases, and 7 bases had no gene match. The germline CDR1 and CDR2 sequences are MNHEY and SVGAGI. In nucleotides, the CDR3 is TGTGCCAGCAGCCACGGACAGGGTAGTCAGCCCCAGCATTTT. Amino acid sequence: CASSHGQGSQPQHF.

The V call is TRBV6-4, the J call TRBJ1-6, with TRBD1 matching 7 bases. Germline CDR1 reads MRHNA; CDR2 reads SNTAGT. The V and J ends lost 3 bases and 9 bases, in that order; junction bases with no gene match: 5. The CDR3 runs to 14 residues. The CDR3 DNA follows: TGTGCCAGCAGTGAGACAGGGACGGGTTCACCCCTCCACTTT. Translating gives CASSETGTGSPLHF.

There are a few counts of this clone. The chain couples TRBV7-6 to TRBJ2-5; TRBD2 matches at 13 bases. From germline, CDR1 is SGHVS and CDR2 FNYEAQ. Trimming cost V 6 bases and J 5 bases; bases outside gene matches: 12. The CDR3 is 17 amino acids. In DNA, the CDR3 is TGTGCCAGCAGATTCCCCGGACTAGCGGGAGTTGGGGAGACCCAGTACTTC. The encoded protein is CASRFPGLAGVGETQYF.

The chain joins TRBV5-6 to TRBJ2-3, with 10 positions matching TRBD2. CDR1 is SGHDT, CDR2 YYEEEE, per germline. J was trimmed by 0 bases and V by 4 bases; bases with no gene match: 8. This CDR3 is 17 amino acids long. CDR3 sequence: CASSPPGLAYSTDTQYF. In nucleotides, the CDR3 is TGTGCCAGCAGCCCACCGGGACTAGCGTATAGCACAGATACGCAGTATTTT.

The CDR3 DNA reads TGTGCCAGCAGCTTGAGTGCGGGCTCCTATAATTCACCCCTCCACTTT. It is translated as CASSLSAGSYNSPLHF. The J gene is TRBJ1-6, the V gene TRBV11-1, with D unclear. The V gene lost 3 bases and the J gene lost 0 bases, with 9 bases spanning the gap. The CDR3 is 16 amino acids. Germline assignment: CDR1 SGHAT and CDR2 FQDESV (reference sequence).

The rearrangement links TRBV6-1 to TRBJ1-1; 7 bases line up with TRBD1. J lost 4 bases, V lost 1 base, and 6 bases had no gene match. Germline V gene data show CDR1 as MNHNS and CDR2 as SASEGT. This CDR3 is built from 15 residues. The CDR3: CASSEEGAPGTEAFF. The CDR3 DNA sequence: TGTGCCAGCAGTGAAGAGGGGGCGCCGGGCACTGAAGCTTTCTTT.

V usage is TRBV6-2 or TRBV6-3 and J usage is TRBJ2-1; tentatively, D is TRBD2 (5 bases). V was trimmed by 4 bases and J by 9 bases, leaving 13 bases between them. This CDR3 comprises 13 residues. In germline, CDR1 is MNHEY, CDR2 SVGEGT. CDR3 nucleotides: TGTGCCAGCAGTTTGCGCGTCGCGGGTGAGCAGTTCTTC. This translates into CASSLRVAGEQFF.

This clone was recorded a few times. The CDR3 DNA is TGTGCCAGCAGCTCCGGGTCAAAAACTGGAAACACCATATATTTT. This gives the protein CASSSGSKTGNTIYF. This rearrangement joins TRBV7-2 to TRBJ1-3; the D is unclear. The CDR3 contains 15 residues. Germline lookup yields CDR1 SGHTA and CDR2 FQGNSA. The ends were cut back, 4 bases at V and 2 bases at J, with 12 bases in the middle.

The V and J genes are TRBV2 and TRBJ2-6; 9 nucleotides align to TRBD1. Germline trimming cut 8 bases from V and 0 bases from J; bases unmatched to any gene: 2. The CDR3 extends over 15 amino acids. Germline CDR1 and CDR2: SNHLY and FYNNEI. The CDR3 loop reads CASGTGFSGANVLTF. DNA of the CDR3: TGTGCCAGCGGGACAGGGTTCTCTGGGGCCAACGTCCTGACTTTC.

The sample holds one count of this clone. One base away lies a much larger clone, so this may be a sequencing read error. V is TRBV5-5 and J is TRBJ1-2; 7 nucleotides match TRBD1. With 2 bases clipped from V and 3 bases from J, the junction kept 1 base outside the gene matches. This CDR3 contains 13 residues. Per the germline V gene, CDR1 is SGHKS and CDR2 is YYEKEE (reference sequence). The CDR3 sequence: CASSLGQDYGYTF. The CDR3 bases are TGTGCCAGCAGCTTAGGACAGGACTATGGCTACACCTTC. Combining the CDR3 with reference TRBV5-5 and TRBJ1-2 gives the whole variable domain DAGVTQSPTHLIKTRGQQVTLRCSPISGHKSVSWYQQVLGQGPQFIFQYYEKEERGRGNFPDRFSARQFPNYSSELNVNALLLGDSALYLCASSLGQDYGYTFGSGTRLTVV.

V usage is TRBV10-3 and J usage is TRBJ2-3; 11 nucleotides agree with TRBD1. The CDR3 is 15 amino acids. V lost 6 bases to trimming and J lost 5 bases; unmatched junction nucleotides: 7. Per the germline V gene, CDR1 is ENHRY and CDR2 is SYGVKD. DNA for the CDR3: TGTGCCATCAGCGATGGGACAGGGGGTCTAGATACGCAGTATTTT. Its protein is CAISDGTGGLDTQYF.

V is TRBV20-1 and J is TRBJ1-6; the D is unclear. Trimming left V 4 bases short and J 9 bases short, with 13 bases between. Germline V gene sequence: CDR1 DFQATT, CDR2 SNEGSKA (reference sequence). CDR3 length: 13 residues. The CDR3 DNA is TGCAGTGCTATTGAAACACGCATTTCACCCCTCCACTTT. Its translation: CSAIETRISPLHF.

The chain employs TRBV4-2 and TRBJ2-1, with 15 bases matching TRBD2. Losses at the gene ends were 4 bases for V and 6 bases for J; bases not matched to a gene: 13. CDR3 length: 19 amino acids. Germline-derived CDR1 and CDR2 are LGHNA and YNFKEQ. Here the CDR3 reads CASSRMLGTSGRSGNEQFF. The CDR3, as DNA: TGTGCCAGCAGCCGCATGCTCGGGACTAGCGGGAGGTCGGGCAATGAGCAGTTCTTC.

This chain connects TRBV6-1 to TRBJ1-5; TRBD1 matches 9 bases. Trimming removed 4 bases from V and 5 bases from J; junction bases left unmatched: 9. The germline V gene has CDR1 MNHNS and CDR2 SASEGT. The length of the CDR3 is 16 residues. CDR3 loop: CASSVSGTGMYQPQHF. CDR3 DNA: TGTGCCAGCAGTGTCTCCGGGACAGGGATGTATCAGCCCCAGCATTTT.

V is TRBV29-1 and J is TRBJ2-1, with TRBD1 as a possible D gene (6 bases). The germline V and J ends were trimmed by 7 bases and 8 bases, with 15 bases remaining between them. Looked up from germline, CDR1 is SQVTM and CDR2 is ANQGSEA. The CDR3 runs to 12 residues. The CDR3 is CSGGKGGDEQFF. The DNA for the CDR3 is TGCAGCGGCGGTAAAGGGGGTGATGAGCAGTTCTTC.

V gene TRBV30 combines with J gene TRBJ1-5; 9 bases agree with TRBD1. CDR3 length equals 15 residues. Germline CDR1 reads GTSNPN; CDR2 reads SVGIG (reference sequence). J lost 6 bases, V lost 5 bases, and 11 bases had no gene match. The chain's CDR3 is CAWGPGQGGIQPQHF. CDR3 sequence (DNA): TGTGCCTGGGGGCCGGGACAGGGAGGGATTCAGCCCCAGCATTTT.

A word on this clone: Germline is not matched at one junction end, which may reflect a read error. The chain links TRBV7-2 to TRBJ2-5; unclear D gene. The CDR3 is 10 residues long. Germline V CDR1 and CDR2: SGHTA, FQGNSA. The CDR3 DNA reads TGCCCTCCCCCTCAGGAGACCCAGTACTTC. Amino acid sequence: CPPPQETQYF.